The 7 T cell receptor beta chains below come from one sample, sequenced in a study of OX40 agonist ivuxolimab in advanced cancers. TCRdb's copy holds only in-frame clones and misses some; the assay was immunoSEQ multiplex PCR. The table has tens of thousands of clones, about 88% seen once; the top ten hold about 34%. The sequences come from CD4+ or CD8+ T cells sorted from blood, collected in a trial of the OX40 agonist ivuxolimab. Source of these receptors: an adult with an advanced solid tumor such as melanoma, head and neck, liver or kidney cancer.

This clone has only one observation. V usage is TRBV6-5 and J usage is TRBJ1-5; D not resolved. Germline loops: CDR1 MNHEY, CDR2 SVGAGI. The CDR3 is made up of 12 amino acids. V was cut by 6 bases and J by 6 bases, with 9 bases left in between. In DNA form, the CDR3 reads TGTGCCAGCAGGACACTGGGTCAGCCCCAGCATTTT. It translates to CASRTLGQPQHF.

This chain uses TRBV19 with TRBJ2-3; 10 positions agree with TRBD2. CDR1 is LNHDA and CDR2 is SQIVND in the germline V gene (reference sequence). The CDR3 runs to 15 residues. With 4 bases clipped from V and 4 bases from J, the junction kept 5 bases outside the gene matches. The CDR3 loop is CASSTSGSAPDTQYF. Here the CDR3 DNA reads TGTGCCAGTAGTACTAGCGGGAGTGCCCCAGATACGCAGTATTTT.

The chain is built from TRBV19 and TRBJ1-1, with D maybe TRBD1 (6 bases). The CDR3 spans 15 residues. V lost 1 base and J 1 base, leaving 10 bases between the germline ends. Germline V gene data show CDR1 as LNHDA and CDR2 as SQIVND (reference sequence). CDR3 DNA: TGTGCCAGTAGTATAGTAACAGGGCGGAACACTGAAGCTTTCTTT. Encoded protein: CASSIVTGRNTEAFF.

This clone was seen a few times. This chain uses TRBV6-5 with TRBJ2-5; 7 nucleotides agree with TRBD2. There are 15 residues in the CDR3. Germline V gene sequence: CDR1 MNHEY, CDR2 SVGAGI. V lost 4 bases and J lost 5; bases outside the gene matches: 10. CDR3: CASSFSAGVGETQYF. The CDR3 coding sequence is TGTGCCAGCAGTTTCAGTGCGGGAGTCGGGGAGACCCAGTACTTC.

The genes are TRBV10-2 and TRBJ1-2; D possibly corresponds to TRBD1 (5 bases). The CDR3 covers 16 residues. The germline V gene has CDR1 WSHSY and CDR2 SAAADI. Trimming stripped 0 bases from V and 2 bases from J, with 13 bases between. The CDR3 region is CASSESKVRENYGYTF. CDR3 nucleotide sequence: TGCGCCAGCAGTGAGTCGAAGGTCAGGGAGAACTATGGCTACACCTTC.

Remarks on this clone: One end of the junction is discordant with germline, which a read error may explain. The chain employs TRBV7-6 and TRBJ2-1, with 8 bases matching TRBD2. This CDR3 region has 11 residues. From germline, CDR1 is SGHVS and CDR2 FNYEAQ. CDR3 sequence (DNA): TGTGCCAGCAGCCTAGCGGGTGAGCAGTTCTTC. The encoded protein is CASSLAGEQFF.

By share, this clone counts as medium-sized (0.01 to 0.1%). The V call is TRBV9, the J call TRBJ1-6, with 7 bases fitting TRBD1. Germline trimming cut 3 bases from V and 8 bases from J; bases unmatched to any gene: 5. The CDR3 extends over 14 amino acids. The germline gives CDR1 SGDLS, CDR2 YYNGEE. Here the CDR3 DNA reads TGTGCCAGCAGCGGTGGACAGGTCTATTCACCCCTCCACTTT. Protein sequence: CASSGGQVYSPLHF.